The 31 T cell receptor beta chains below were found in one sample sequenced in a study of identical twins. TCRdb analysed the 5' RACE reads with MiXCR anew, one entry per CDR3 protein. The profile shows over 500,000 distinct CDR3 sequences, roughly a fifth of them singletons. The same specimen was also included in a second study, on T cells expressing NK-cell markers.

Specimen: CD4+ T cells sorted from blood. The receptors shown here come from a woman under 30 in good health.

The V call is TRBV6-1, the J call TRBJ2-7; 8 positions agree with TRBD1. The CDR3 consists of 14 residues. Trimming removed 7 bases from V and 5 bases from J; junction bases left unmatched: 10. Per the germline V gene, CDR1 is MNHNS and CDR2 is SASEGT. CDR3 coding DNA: TGTGCCAGCACCCAGAGGACAGGGCTCGACGAGCAGTACTTC. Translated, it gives CASTQRTGLDEQYF.

The DNA of the CDR3 is TGCGCCAGCAGCCAAGATCGAAATTACCAGACAGGGGAGCTGTTTTTT. Its translation: CASSQDRNYQTGELFF. The chain employs TRBV4-3 and TRBJ2-2; no definite D call. CDR3 length equals 16 residues. V lost 0 bases and J lost 8, with 16 bases in between. CDR1 is LGHNA, CDR2 YSLEER, per germline.

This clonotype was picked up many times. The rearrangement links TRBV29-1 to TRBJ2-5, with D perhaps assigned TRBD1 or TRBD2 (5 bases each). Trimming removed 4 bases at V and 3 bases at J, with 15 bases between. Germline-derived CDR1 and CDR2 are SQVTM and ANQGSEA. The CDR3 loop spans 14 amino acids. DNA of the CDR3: TGCAGCGTTGCTTATTCTAGGGGAGAAGAGACCCAGTACTTC. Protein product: CSVAYSRGEETQYF.

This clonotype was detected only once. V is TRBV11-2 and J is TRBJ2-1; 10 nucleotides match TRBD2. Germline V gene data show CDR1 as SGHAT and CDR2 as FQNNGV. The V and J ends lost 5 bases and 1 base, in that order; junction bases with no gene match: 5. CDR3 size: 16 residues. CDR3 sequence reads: CASSTPAGGSYNEQFF. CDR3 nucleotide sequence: TGTGCCAGCAGCACCCCAGCGGGAGGGTCCTACAATGAGCAGTTCTTC.

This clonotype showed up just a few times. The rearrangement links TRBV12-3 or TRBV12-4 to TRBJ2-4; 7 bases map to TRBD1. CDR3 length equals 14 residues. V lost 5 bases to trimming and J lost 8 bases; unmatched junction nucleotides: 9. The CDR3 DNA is TGTGCCAGCAGTGAGAGACAGGGTTTAGACATTCAGTACTTC. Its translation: CASSERQGLDIQYF.

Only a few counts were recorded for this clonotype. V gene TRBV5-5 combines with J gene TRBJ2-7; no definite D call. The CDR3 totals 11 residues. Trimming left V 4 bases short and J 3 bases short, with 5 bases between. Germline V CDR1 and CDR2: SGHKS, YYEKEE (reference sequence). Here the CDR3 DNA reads TGTGCCAGCAGCACCTACTACGAGCAGTACTTC. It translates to CASSTYYEQYF.

The CDR3 sequence is CASSVGAGRHQETQYF. The CDR3, as DNA: TGTGCCAGCAGCGTAGGGGCGGGCAGACACCAAGAGACCCAGTACTTC. This chain connects TRBV9 to TRBJ2-5, with D maybe TRBD2 (5 bases). This CDR3 region has 16 residues. V gave up 0 bases and J gave up 0 bases, with 12 bases separating them. Germline CDR1 is SGDLS and CDR2 is YYNGEE.

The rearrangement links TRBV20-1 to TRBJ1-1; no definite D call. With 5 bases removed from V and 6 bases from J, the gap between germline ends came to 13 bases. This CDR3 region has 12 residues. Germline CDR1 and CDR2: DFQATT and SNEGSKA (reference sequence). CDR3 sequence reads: CSAPPPYAEAFF. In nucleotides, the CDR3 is TGCAGTGCTCCCCCACCTTACGCTGAAGCTTTCTTT.

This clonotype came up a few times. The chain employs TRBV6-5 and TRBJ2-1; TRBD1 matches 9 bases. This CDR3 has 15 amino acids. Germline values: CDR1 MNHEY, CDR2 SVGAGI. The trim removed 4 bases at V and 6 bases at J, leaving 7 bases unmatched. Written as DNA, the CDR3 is TGTGCCAGCAGTTTCAGCGGGACAGGGTTCAATGAGCAGTTCTTC. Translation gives CASSFSGTGFNEQFF.

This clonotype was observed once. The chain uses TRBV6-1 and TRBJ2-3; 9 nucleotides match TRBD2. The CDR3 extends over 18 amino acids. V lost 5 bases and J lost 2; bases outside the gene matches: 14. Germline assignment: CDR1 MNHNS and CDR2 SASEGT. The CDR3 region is CASSKRPGLAFTTDTQYF. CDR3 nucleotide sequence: TGTGCCAGCAGTAAACGACCAGGACTAGCGTTTACCACAGATACGCAGTATTTT.

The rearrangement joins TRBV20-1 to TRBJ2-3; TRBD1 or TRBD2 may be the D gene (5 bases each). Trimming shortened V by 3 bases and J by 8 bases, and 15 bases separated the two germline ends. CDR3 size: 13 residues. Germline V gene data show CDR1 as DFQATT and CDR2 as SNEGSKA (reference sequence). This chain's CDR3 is CSARVSERGTQYF. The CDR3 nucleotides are TGCAGTGCTAGGGTCTCCGAGAGGGGTACGCAGTATTTT.

The CDR3 DNA sequence: TGCAGTGCTAGAGGACAGAATTACGAGCAGTACTTC. Amino acid sequence: CSARGQNYEQYF. This sequence joins TRBV20-1 and TRBJ2-7, with a weak D call TRBD1 (5 bases). Germline V lookup: CDR1 DFQATT, CDR2 SNEGSKA (reference sequence). There are 12 residues in the CDR3. The V and J ends lost 1 base and 4 bases respectively, with 8 bases between them.

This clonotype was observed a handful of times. This CDR3 reads CSAKGLAGLRQYF. CDR3 bases: TGCAGCGCAAAGGGACTAGCGGGACTACGGCAGTACTTC. This chain links TRBV29-1 with TRBJ2-7, with 13 bases that match TRBD2. CDR1 and CDR2 from the germline V gene are SQVTM and ANQGSEA. V dropped 7 bases and J dropped 9; count of bases not matched to a gene: 9. The CDR3 is made up of 13 amino acids.

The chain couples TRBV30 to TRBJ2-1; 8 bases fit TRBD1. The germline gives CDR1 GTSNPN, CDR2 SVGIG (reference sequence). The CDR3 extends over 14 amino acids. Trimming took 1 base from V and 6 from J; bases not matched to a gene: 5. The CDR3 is CAWSGTGLCNEQFF. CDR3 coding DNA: TGTGCCTGGAGTGGGACAGGGCTTTGCAATGAGCAGTTCTTC.

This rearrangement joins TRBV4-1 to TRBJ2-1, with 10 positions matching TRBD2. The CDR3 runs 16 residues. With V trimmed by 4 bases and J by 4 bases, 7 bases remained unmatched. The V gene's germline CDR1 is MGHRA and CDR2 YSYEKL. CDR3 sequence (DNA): TGCGCCAGCAGCCCAAGGACTAGCGGCCGTTACAATGAGCAGTTCTTC. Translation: CASSPRTSGRYNEQFF.

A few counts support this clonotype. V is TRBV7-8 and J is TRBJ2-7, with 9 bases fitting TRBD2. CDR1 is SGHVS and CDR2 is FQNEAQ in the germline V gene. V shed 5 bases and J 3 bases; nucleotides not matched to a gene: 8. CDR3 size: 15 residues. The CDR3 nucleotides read TGTGCCAGCAGCCATCGACTAGCGGCCAACTACGAGCAGTACTTC. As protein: CASSHRLAANYEQYF.

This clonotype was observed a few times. CDR3 loop: CASSEARAESYTF. In DNA form, the CDR3 reads TGTGCCAGCAGTGAAGCGCGGGCAGAAAGCTACACCTTC. The chain has TRBV6-1 and TRBJ1-2; no clear D. The CDR3 is 13 amino acids. V lost 0 bases and J lost 9, with 11 bases in between. From germline, CDR1 is MNHNS and CDR2 SASEGT.

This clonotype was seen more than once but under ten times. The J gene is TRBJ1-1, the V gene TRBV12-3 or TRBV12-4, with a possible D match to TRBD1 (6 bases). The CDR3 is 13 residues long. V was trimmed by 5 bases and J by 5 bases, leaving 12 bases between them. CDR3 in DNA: TGTGCCAGCAGTGCCCTCCAGGGGACTGAAGCTTTCTTT. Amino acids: CASSALQGTEAFF.

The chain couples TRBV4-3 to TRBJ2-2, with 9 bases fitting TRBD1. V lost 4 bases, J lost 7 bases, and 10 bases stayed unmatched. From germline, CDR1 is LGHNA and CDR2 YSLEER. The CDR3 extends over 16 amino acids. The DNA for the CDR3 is TGCGCCAGCAGCCGTCACCGGGACAGGGCTAACGGGGAGCTGTTTTTT. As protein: CASSRHRDRANGELFF.

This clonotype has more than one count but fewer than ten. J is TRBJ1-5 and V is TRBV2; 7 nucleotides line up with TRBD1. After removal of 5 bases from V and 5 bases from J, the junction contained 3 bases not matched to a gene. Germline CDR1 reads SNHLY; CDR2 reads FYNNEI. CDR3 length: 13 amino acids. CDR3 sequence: CASSPQGDQPQHF. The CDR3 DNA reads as TGTGCCAGCAGTCCTCAGGGGGATCAGCCCCAGCATTTT.

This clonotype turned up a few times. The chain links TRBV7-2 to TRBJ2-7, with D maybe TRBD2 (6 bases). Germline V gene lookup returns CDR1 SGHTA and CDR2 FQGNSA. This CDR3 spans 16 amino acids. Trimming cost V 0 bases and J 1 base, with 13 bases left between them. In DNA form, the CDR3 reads TGTGCCAGCAGCTTAGCCTCCGGACTACCTTCCTACGAGCAGTACTTC. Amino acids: CASSLASGLPSYEQYF. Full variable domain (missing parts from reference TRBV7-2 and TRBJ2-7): GAGVSQSPSNKVTEKGKDVELRCDPISGHTALYWYRQSLGQGLEFLIYFQGNSAPDKSGLPSDRFSAERTGGSVSTLTIQRTQQEDSAVYLCASSLASGLPSYEQYFGPGTRLTVT.

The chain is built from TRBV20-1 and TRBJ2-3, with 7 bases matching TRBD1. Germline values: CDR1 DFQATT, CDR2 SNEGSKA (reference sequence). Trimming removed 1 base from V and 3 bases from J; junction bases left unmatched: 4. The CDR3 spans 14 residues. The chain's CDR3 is CSARGDSRTDTQYF. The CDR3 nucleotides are TGCAGTGCTAGAGGGGACAGCCGTACAGATACGCAGTATTTT.

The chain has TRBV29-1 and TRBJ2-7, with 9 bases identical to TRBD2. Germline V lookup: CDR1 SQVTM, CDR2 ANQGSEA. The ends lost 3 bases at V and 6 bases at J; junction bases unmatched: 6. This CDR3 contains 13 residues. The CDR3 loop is CSVDAGGRGEQYF. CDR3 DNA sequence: TGCAGCGTTGATGCGGGAGGGAGGGGCGAGCAGTACTTC.

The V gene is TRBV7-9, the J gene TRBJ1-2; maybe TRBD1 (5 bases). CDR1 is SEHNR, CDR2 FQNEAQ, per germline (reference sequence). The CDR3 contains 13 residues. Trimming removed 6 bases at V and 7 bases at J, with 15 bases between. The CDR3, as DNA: TGTGCCAGCAGGGAGGGACTGCTCGGTGGCTACACCTTC. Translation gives CASREGLLGGYTF.

The CDR3 DNA sequence: TGTGCCAGCAGCCGCGACAGGGGGATTAGCACCGGGGAGCTGTTTTTT. Translated: CASSRDRGISTGELFF. The chain uses TRBV7-9 and TRBJ2-2; TRBD1 matches 9 bases. The germline gives CDR1 SEHNR, CDR2 FQNEAQ (reference sequence). The CDR3 is made up of 16 amino acids. J lost 4 bases, V lost 5 bases, and 8 bases had no gene match.

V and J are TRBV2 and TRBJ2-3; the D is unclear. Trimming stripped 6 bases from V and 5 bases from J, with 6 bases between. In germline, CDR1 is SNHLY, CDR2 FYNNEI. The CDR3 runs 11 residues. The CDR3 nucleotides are TGTGCCAGCAGGCGGATAGATACGCAGTATTTT. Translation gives CASRRIDTQYF.

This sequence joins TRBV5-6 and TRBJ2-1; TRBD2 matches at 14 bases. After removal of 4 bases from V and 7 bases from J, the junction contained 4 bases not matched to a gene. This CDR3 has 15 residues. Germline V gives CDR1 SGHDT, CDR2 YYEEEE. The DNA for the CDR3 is TGTGCCAGCAGCCGGACTAGCGGGAGGAGGAATGAGCAGTTCTTC. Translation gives CASSRTSGRRNEQFF.

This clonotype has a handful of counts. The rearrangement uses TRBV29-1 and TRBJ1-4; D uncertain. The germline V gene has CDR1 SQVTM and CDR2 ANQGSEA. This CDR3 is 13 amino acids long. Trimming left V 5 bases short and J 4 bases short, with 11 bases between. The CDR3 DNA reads TGCAGCGTTCTCGACTCCAATAATGAAAAACTGTTTTTT. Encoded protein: CSVLDSNNEKLFF. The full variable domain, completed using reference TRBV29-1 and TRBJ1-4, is SAVISQKPSRDICQRGTSLTIQCQVDSQVTMMFWYRQQPGQSLTLIATANQGSEATYESGFVIDKFPISRPNLTFSTLTVSNMSPEDSSIYLCSVLDSNNEKLFFGSGTQLSVL.

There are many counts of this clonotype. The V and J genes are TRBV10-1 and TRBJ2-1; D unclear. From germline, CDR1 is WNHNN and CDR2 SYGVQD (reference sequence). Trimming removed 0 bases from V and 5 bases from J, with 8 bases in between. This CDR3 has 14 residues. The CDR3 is CASSESVPNNEQFF. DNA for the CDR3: TGCGCCAGCAGTGAGTCCGTCCCTAACAATGAGCAGTTCTTC.

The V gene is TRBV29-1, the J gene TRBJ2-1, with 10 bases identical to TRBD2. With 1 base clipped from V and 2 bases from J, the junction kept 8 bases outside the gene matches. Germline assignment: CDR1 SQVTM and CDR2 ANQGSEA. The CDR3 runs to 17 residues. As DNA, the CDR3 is TGCAGCGTTGAAGGGACTAGCGGTCCCTCGGCCTACAATGAGCAGTTCTTC. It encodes CSVEGTSGPSAYNEQFF.

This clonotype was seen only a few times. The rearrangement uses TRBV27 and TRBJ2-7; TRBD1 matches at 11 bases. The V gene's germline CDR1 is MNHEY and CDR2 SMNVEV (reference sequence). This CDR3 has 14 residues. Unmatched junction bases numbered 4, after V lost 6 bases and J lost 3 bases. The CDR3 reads CASRRTGGGYEQYF. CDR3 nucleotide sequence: TGTGCCAGCAGAAGGACAGGGGGCGGCTACGAGCAGTACTTC.